What follows are 9 T cell receptor beta chains derived from one specimen sequenced in a study of blood T cell repertoires in COVID-19 (dated by TCRdb to the early 2020s). The library came from the immunoSEQ multiplex PCR assay. TCRdb re-hosts the immuneACCESS table, in-frame sequences only. Its copies lack some clones; in the studies checked, an unresolved V gene accounts for under half of them, and the cause for the rest is not known. The sample table shows 150,000 to 200,000 clones, and 75% to 85% are seen once. The top ten clonotypes cover 6% to 8.5% of the sample. The sequenced sample was peripheral blood. These receptors all stem from a man in his 60s with acute or convalescent COVID-19.

This chain links TRBV3-1 (or the pseudogene TRBV3-2) with TRBJ1-3; D unresolved. The CDR3 extends over 13 amino acids. Deletions cut 5 bases from V and 2 bases from J, with 7 bases between. In germline, CDR1 is LGHDT, CDR2 YNNKEL (reference sequence). The CDR3 DNA reads TGTGCCAGCAGCACAGTGCCTGGAAACACCATATATTTT. Protein product: CASSTVPGNTIYF.

This clone was observed a single time. The chain is built from TRBV4-1 and TRBJ2-1; 9 bases line up with TRBD1. Per the germline V gene, CDR1 is MGHRA and CDR2 is YSYEKL. V lost 3 bases to trimming and J lost 4 bases; unmatched junction nucleotides: 7. The CDR3 is made up of 16 amino acids. As DNA, the CDR3 is TGCGCCAGCAGCCAGCCCCCGGGACAGGGTTACAATGAGCAGTTCTTC. It codes for CASSQPPGQGYNEQFF.

The chain recombines TRBV18 with TRBJ2-1, with 10 bases identical to TRBD2. J lost 4 bases, V lost 2 bases, and 8 bases had no gene match. This CDR3 has 17 amino acids. CDR1 KGHSH and CDR2 LQKENI come from the germline V gene. In DNA, the CDR3 is TGTGCCAGCTCACCATTCTCTTTAGCGGGGGGATACAATGAGCAGTTCTTC. It yields the protein CASSPFSLAGGYNEQFF.

The chain carries TRBV19 and TRBJ1-2; TRBD1 aligns across 7 bases. Looked up from germline, CDR1 is LNHDA and CDR2 is SQIVND (reference sequence). V shed 5 bases, J shed 7 bases, and the junction held 10 bases outside the gene matches. This CDR3 contains 14 residues. In DNA, the CDR3 is TGTGCCAGTAGTGCCCTAGACAGGGCGGCTGGCTACACCTTC. It is translated as CASSALDRAAGYTF.

V is TRBV3-1 (or the pseudogene TRBV3-2) and J is TRBJ2-1; 10 positions agree with TRBD2. This CDR3 region has 15 residues. The trim removed 3 bases at V and 6 bases at J, leaving 5 bases unmatched. Germline V gene lookup returns CDR1 LGHDT and CDR2 YNNKEL (reference sequence). The CDR3 reads CASSQMGTSVNEQFF. DNA for the CDR3: TGTGCCAGCAGCCAGATGGGGACTAGCGTCAATGAGCAGTTCTTC.

The chain employs TRBV28 and TRBJ1-3, with a weak D call TRBD1 (6 bases). Between the trimmed V and J ends, which lost 6 bases and 0 bases, there was a span of 12 bases. This CDR3 spans 15 amino acids. Germline V gene lookup returns CDR1 MDHEN and CDR2 SYDVKM. Here the CDR3 DNA reads TGTGCCAGCAGGTTCGGACAGAGCTCTGGAAACACCATATATTTT. Translating it yields CASRFGQSSGNTIYF.

The count of this clone is one. The rearrangement uses TRBV2 and TRBJ1-2; the match to TRBD1 covers 7 bases. With 6 bases clipped from V and 6 bases from J, the junction kept 13 bases outside the gene matches. Germline V gene data show CDR1 as SNHLY and CDR2 as FYNNEI. This CDR3 comprises 15 residues. In nucleotides, the CDR3 is TGTGCCAGCAGGCCCCTTGACAGGGACTGGGATGGCTACACCTTC. It translates to CASRPLDRDWDGYTF.

The J gene is TRBJ2-7, the V gene TRBV7-9; 10 nucleotides align to TRBD1. The CDR3 loop spans 14 amino acids. Germline CDR1 SEHNR, CDR2 FQNEAQ (reference sequence). V shed 2 bases and J 7 bases; nucleotides not matched to a gene: 5. As DNA, the CDR3 is TGTGCCAGCAGCTTACCGGGACAGGGGAGAGAGCAGTACTTC. It encodes CASSLPGQGREQYF.

This clone was detected only a few times. This chain uses TRBV7-9 with TRBJ2-3; a possible D gene is TRBD2 (6 bases). The CDR3 spans 14 residues. CDR1 is SEHNR, CDR2 FQNEAQ, per germline (reference sequence). Trimming left V 5 bases short and J 4 bases short, with 13 bases between. CDR3: CASSKGGSADTQYF. The CDR3 nucleotides are TGTGCCAGCAGCAAAGGAGGGAGTGCAGATACGCAGTATTTT. The full variable domain, rest sourced from reference TRBV7-9 and TRBJ2-3, is DTGVSQNPRHKITKRGQNVTFRCDPISEHNRLYWYRQTLGQGPEFLTYFQNEAQLEKSRLLSDRFSAERPKGSFSTLEIQRTEQGDSAMYLCASSKGGSADTQYFGPGTRLTVL.